The 6 T cell receptor beta chains below all came from one sample that was sequenced in a study of shared clonotypes between healthy human individuals (TCRdb year 2020). The method was the immunoSEQ multiplex PCR assay. This immuneACCESS table, as held by TCRdb, lists in-frame sequences with V and J called but not all clones. Of the missing ones, under half trace to an unresolved V gene in checked studies; the others have no known cause. Here the sample has 450,000 to 500,000 clones; approximately 82% occur a single time. The top ten clones comprise around 11% of the sample. The material sequenced was PBMCs. These receptors originate from a middle-aged woman in good health. Some clones in this sample may be carry-over from other donors' samples.

The chain is built from TRBV5-1 and TRBJ1-5; D perhaps matches TRBD1 (5 bases). Germline V CDR1 and CDR2: SGHRS, YFSETQ. The V gene lost 5 bases and the J gene lost 0 bases, with 9 bases spanning the gap. The CDR3 length is 14 residues. The CDR3 sequence is CASREGYSNQPQHF. The CDR3 coding sequence is TGCGCCAGCAGGGAGGGGTATAGCAATCAGCCCCAGCATTTT.

The rearrangement links TRBV7-3 to TRBJ2-7; possible D gene TRBD2, 5 bases. There are 14 residues in the CDR3. Looked up from germline, CDR1 is SGHTA and CDR2 is FQGTGA. V was cut by 5 bases and J by 1 base, with 12 bases left in between. CDR3 sequence reads: CASSQGGPSYEQYF. CDR3 coding DNA: TGTGCCAGCAGCCAAGGAGGTCCTTCCTACGAGCAGTACTTC.

The table lists this clone with a few counts. The CDR3 sequence is CASSPERTGNTIYF. The CDR3 nucleotides read TGTGCCAGCTCACCAGAGAGGACCGGAAACACCATATATTTT. The V call is TRBV18, the J call TRBJ1-3, with D unresolved. With 2 bases removed from V and 4 bases from J, the gap between germline ends came to 9 bases. CDR3 length: 14 amino acids. Germline CDR1 and CDR2: KGHSH and LQKENI.

V is TRBV27 and J is TRBJ2-1, with a weak D call TRBD1 (6 bases). V lost 2 bases and J lost 9, with 11 bases in between. Germline CDR1 MNHEY, CDR2 SMNVEV (reference sequence). The CDR3 consists of 13 residues. The CDR3 region has the DNA TGTGCCAGCAGTTTAAGTAAGACAGGTGAGCAGTTCTTC. Translation gives CASSLSKTGEQFF.

V usage is TRBV9 and J usage is TRBJ2-2; 13 bases are a match to TRBD2. Germline trimming cut 2 bases from V and 5 bases from J; bases unmatched to any gene: 9. This CDR3 spans 18 amino acids. CDR1 and CDR2 from the germline V gene are SGDLS and YYNGEE. CDR3 DNA: TGTGCCAGCAGCGTCCTCGGACTAGCGGGAGTCGAGACCGGGGAGCTGTTTTTT. The encoded protein is CASSVLGLAGVETGELFF.

This clone turned up a few times. The chain recombines TRBV5-3 with TRBJ1-1; TRBD1 matches 7 bases. TRBV5-3 is labeled an ORF, and its function is uncertain. With V trimmed by 0 bases and J by 1 base, 9 bases remained unmatched. This CDR3 has 17 amino acids. CDR3 DNA sequence: TGTGCCAGAAGCTTGGCCTTCGGACAGGCCCCGAACACTGAAGCTTTCTTT. Its translation: CARSLAFGQAPNTEAFF.